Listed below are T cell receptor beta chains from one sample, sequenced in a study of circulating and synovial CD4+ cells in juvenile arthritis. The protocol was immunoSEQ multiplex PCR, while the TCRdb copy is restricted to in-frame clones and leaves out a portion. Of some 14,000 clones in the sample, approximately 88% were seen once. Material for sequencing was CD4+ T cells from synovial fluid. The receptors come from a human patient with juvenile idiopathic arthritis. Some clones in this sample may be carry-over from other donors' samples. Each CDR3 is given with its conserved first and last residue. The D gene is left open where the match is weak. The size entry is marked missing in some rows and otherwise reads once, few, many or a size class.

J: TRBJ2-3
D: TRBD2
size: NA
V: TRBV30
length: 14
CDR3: CAWREGTSDHTQYF
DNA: TGTGCCTGGAGGGAGGGGACTAGCGACCATACGCAGTATTTT

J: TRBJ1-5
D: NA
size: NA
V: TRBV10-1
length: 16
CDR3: CASSDGAGHSNQPQHF
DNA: TGCGCCAGCAGTGATGGGGCAGGGCATAGCAATCAGCCCCAGCATTTT

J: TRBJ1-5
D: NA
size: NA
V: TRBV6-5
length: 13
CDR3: CASRFSSNQPQHF
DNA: TGTGCCAGCAGATTCAGTAGCAATCAGCCCCAGCATTTT

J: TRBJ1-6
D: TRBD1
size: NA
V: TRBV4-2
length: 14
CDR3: CASSQGGTDSPLHF
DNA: TGTGCCAGCAGCCAAGGTGGGACAGATTCACCCCTCCACTTT

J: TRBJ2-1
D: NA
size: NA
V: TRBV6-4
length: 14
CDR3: CASSDSGGHNEQFF
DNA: TGTGCCAGCAGTGACTCCGGGGGGCACAATGAGCAGTTCTTC

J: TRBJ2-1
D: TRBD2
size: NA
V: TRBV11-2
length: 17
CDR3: CASSPMGRALNKGEQFF
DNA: TGTGCCAGCAGCCCGATGGGGAGGGCGCTCAATAAAGGTGAGCAGTTCTTC

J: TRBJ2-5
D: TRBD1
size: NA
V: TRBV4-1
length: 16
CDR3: CASSQVGTGVTETQYF
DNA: TGCGCCAGCAGCCAAGTCGGGACAGGGGTAACAGAGACCCAGTACTTC

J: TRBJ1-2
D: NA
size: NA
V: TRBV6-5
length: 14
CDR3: CASSYIGGGNGYTF
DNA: TGTGCCAGCAGTTACATCGGGGGGGGTAATGGCTACACCTTC

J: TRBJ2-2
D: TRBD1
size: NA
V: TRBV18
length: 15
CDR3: CASSPSGTETGELFF
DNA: TGTGCCAGCTCACCCTCCGGGACAGAGACCGGGGAGCTGTTTTTT

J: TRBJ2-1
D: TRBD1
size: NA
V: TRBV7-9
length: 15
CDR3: CASSPRGTGGNEQFF
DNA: TGTGCCAGCAGCCCCCGGGGGACAGGGGGGAATGAGCAGTTCTTC

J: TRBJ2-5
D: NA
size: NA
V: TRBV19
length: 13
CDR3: CASSIPGQETQYF
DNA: TGTGCCAGTAGTATCCCAGGCCAAGAGACCCAGTACTTC

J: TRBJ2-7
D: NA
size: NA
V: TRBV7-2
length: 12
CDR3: CASSSNSYEQYF
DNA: TGTGCCAGCAGCTCTAACTCCTACGAGCAGTACTTC

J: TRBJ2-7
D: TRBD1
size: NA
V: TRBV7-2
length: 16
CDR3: CASSLGAGGAGYEQYF
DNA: TGTGCCAGCAGCTTAGGGGCAGGGGGCGCGGGGTACGAGCAGTACTTC

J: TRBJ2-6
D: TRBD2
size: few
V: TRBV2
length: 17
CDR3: CASAYGGTQSGANVLTF
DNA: TGTGCCAGCGCCTACGGGGGGACCCAATCTGGGGCCAACGTCCTGACTTTC

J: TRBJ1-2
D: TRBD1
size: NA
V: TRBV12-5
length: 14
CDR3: CASGLTGGFGGYTF
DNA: TGTGCTAGTGGTTTGACAGGGGGTTTCGGCGGCTACACCTTC

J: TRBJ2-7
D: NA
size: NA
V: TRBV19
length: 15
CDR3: CASSILGEGADEQYF
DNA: TGTGCCAGTAGTATTCTAGGAGAAGGGGCCGACGAGCAGTACTTC

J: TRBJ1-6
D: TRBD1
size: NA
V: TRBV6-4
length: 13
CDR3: CASAGTDNSPLHF
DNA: TGTGCCAGCGCCGGGACAGATAATTCCCCCCTCCACTTT

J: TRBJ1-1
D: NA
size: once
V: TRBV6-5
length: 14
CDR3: CASSYLGAYTEAFF
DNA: TGTGCCAGCAGTTACTTGGGGGCGTACACTGAAGCTTTCTTT

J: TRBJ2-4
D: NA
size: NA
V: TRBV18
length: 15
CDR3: CASSPGGLAKNIQYF
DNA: TGTGCCAGCTCCCCCGGAGGACTAGCCAAAAACATTCAGTACTTC

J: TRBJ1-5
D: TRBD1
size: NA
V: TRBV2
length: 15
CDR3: CASKRQGARDQPQHF
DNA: TGTGCCAGCAAGAGACAGGGGGCGAGAGATCAGCCCCAGCATTTT

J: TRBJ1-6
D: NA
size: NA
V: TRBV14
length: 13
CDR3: CASSQPGEGPLHF
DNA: TGTGCCAGCAGCCAGCCAGGGGAGGGCCCCCTTCACTTT

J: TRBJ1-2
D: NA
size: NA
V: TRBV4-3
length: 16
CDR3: CASSQEPGFTQGGYTF
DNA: TGCGCCAGCAGTCAAGAGCCCGGCTTTACGCAGGGTGGCTACACCTTC

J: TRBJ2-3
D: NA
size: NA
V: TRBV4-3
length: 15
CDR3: CASSQGLEGTDTQYF
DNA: TGCGCCAGCAGCCAAGGGCTAGAGGGCACAGATACGCAGTATTTT

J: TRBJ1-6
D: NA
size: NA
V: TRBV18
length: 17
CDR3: CASSPLETSSYNSPLHF
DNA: TGTGCCAGCTCACCTTTAGAGACAAGCTCCTATAATTCACCCCTCCACTTT

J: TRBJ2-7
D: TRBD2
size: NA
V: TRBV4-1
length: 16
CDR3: CASSQDGSGGNYEQYF
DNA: TGCGCCAGCAGCCAAGATGGCAGCGGGGGGAATTACGAGCAGTACTTC

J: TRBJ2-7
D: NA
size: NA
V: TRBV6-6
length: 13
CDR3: CASGIRGAYEQYF
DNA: TGTGCCAGCGGGATCAGGGGAGCCTACGAGCAGTACTTC

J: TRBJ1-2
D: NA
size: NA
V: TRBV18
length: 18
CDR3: CASSPPGSRQSFFGGYTF
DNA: TGTGCCAGCTCACCACCGGGGTCGCGACAGTCCTTTTTCGGCGGCTACACCTTC

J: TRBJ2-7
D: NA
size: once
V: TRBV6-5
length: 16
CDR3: CASSYFSRQTFGEQYF
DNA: TGTGCCAGCAGTTACTTCTCGCGACAAACTTTCGGCGAGCAGTACTTC

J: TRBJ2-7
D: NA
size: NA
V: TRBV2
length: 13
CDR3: CAIVEVGRAEQYF
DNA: TGTGCCATCGTGGAGGTGGGTAGAGCCGAGCAGTACTTC

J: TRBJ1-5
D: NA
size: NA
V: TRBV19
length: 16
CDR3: CASSMPRRGSNQPQHF
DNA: TGTGCCAGTAGTATGCCCCGCAGGGGTAGCAATCAGCCCCAGCATTTT

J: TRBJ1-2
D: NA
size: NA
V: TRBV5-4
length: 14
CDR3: CASSLEQVYYGYTF
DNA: TGTGCCAGCAGCTTGGAACAGGTCTACTATGGCTACACCTTC

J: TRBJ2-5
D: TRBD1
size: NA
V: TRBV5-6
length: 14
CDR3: CASSLGAGGETQYF
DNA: TGTGCCAGCAGCTTGGGGGCAGGGGGAGAGACCCAGTACTTC

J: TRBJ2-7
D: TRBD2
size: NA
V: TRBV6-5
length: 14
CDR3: CASRPTGTAGGQYF
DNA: TGTGCCAGCAGGCCCACCGGGACAGCGGGGGGGCAGTACTTC

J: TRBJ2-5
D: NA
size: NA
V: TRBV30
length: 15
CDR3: CAWSRRGHPQETQYF
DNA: TGTGCCTGGAGTCGAAGGGGACACCCTCAAGAGACCCAGTACTTC

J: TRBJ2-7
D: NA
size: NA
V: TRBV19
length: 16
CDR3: CASSMRHLLPNYEQYF
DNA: TGTGCCAGTAGTATGAGACACCTGCTCCCCAATTACGAGCAGTACTTC

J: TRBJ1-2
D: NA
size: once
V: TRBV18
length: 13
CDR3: CASSYRDVYGYTF
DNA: TGTGCCAGCTCGTACAGGGATGTCTATGGCTACACCTTC

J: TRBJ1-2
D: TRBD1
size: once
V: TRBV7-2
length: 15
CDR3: CASSVPGQGTYGYTF
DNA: TGTGCCAGCAGCGTCCCGGGACAGGGGACCTATGGCTACACCTTC

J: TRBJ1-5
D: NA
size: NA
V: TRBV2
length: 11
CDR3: CASSPQGPQHF
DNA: TGTGCCAGCAGTCCCCAGGGGCCCCAGCATTTT

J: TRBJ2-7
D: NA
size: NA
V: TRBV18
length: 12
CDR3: CASSPETDEQYF
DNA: TGTGCCAGCTCACCCGAGACAGACGAGCAGTACTTC

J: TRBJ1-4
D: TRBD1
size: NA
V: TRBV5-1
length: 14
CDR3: CASSPKTGEEKLFF
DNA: TGCGCCAGCAGCCCCAAGACAGGGGAAGAAAAACTGTTTTTT

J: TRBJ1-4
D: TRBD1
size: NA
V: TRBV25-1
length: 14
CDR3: CASKSQGASEKLFF
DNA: TGTGCCAGCAAATCCCAGGGGGCCAGTGAAAAACTGTTTTTT

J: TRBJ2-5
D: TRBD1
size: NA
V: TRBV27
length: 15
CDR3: CASSLSVQGQETQYF
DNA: TGTGCCAGCAGTTTATCGGTACAGGGGCAAGAGACCCAGTACTTC

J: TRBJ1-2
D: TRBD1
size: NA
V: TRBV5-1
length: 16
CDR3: CASSLPGTVASWGYTF
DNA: TGCGCCAGCAGCTTGCCGGGGACAGTCGCCTCTTGGGGCTACACCTTC

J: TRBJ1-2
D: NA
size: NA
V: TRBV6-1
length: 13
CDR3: CASSGTGNYGYTF
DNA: TGTGCCAGCAGTGGAACAGGGAACTATGGCTACACCTTC

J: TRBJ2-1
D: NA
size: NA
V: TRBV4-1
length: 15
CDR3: CASSQGGGAVREQFF
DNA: TGCGCCAGCAGCCAAGGAGGGGGGGCGGTAAGAGAGCAGTTCTTC

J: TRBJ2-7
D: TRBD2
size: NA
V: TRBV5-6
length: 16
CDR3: CASSLVAGGYSYEQYF
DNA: TGTGCCAGCAGCTTGGTAGCGGGAGGATACTCCTACGAGCAGTACTTC

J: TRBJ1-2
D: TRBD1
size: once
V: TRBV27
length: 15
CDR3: CASSLGGQGWDGYTF
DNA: TGTGCCAGCAGTTTAGGGGGACAGGGGTGGGATGGCTACACCTTC

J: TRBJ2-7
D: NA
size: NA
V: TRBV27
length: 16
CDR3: CASSGRVPPLSYEQYF
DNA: TGTGCCAGCAGCGGGCGGGTCCCTCCCCTCTCCTACGAGCAGTACTTC